The clone carrying this T cell receptor (beta chain) was counted many times. The sample belongs to a study of T cells in Graves' hyperthyroidism and ophthalmopathy. V was clipped by 3 bases and J by 8 bases, with 13 bases between them. Germline V gene lookup returns CDR1 MDHEN and CDR2 SYDVKM. The CDR3 covers 13 residues. TCR beta CDR3 regions were amplified from RNA. Researchers ran a first-round RT-PCR on the TCR CDR3 using the HTBI primer set. TCRdb called the multiplex PCR reads again in MiXCR, with one record for every CDR3 protein. There are 350,000 to 400,000 distinct CDR3 sequences in the sample; about a fifth occur only once, and around 3.6% lies in the top ten.

Sequenced input: blood. This chain joins TRBV28 and TRBJ1-2; possible D gene TRBD1, 6 bases. The TCR was taken from a woman aged 18 to 35 with Graves' hyperthyroidism. The CDR3 reads CASSFWGREGYTF. CDR3 coding DNA: TGTGCCAGCAGTTTTTGGGGGCGCGAAGGCTACACCTTC.